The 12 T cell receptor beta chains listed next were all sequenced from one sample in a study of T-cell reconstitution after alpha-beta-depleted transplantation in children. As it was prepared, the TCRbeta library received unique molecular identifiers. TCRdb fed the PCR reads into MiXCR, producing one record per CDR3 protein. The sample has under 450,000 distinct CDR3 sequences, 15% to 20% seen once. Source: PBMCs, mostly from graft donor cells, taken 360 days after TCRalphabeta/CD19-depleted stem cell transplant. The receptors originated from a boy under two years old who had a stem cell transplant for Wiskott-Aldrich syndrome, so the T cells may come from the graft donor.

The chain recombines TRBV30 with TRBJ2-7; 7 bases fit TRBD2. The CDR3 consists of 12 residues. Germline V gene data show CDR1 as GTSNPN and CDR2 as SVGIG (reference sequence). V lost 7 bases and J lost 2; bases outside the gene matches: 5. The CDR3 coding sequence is TGTGCCTCGGGAGGAGGGGCCTACGAGCAGTACTTC. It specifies CASGGGAYEQYF.

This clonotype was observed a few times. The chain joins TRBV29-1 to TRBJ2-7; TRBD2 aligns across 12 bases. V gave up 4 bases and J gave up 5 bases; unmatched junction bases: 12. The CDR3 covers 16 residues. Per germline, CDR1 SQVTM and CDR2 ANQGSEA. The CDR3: CSVVLAGGPGFDEQYF. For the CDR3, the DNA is TGCAGCGTTGTTCTAGCGGGAGGGCCTGGTTTCGACGAGCAGTACTTC.

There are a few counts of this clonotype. The CDR3 sequence is CASSLDPQETQYF. CDR3 coding DNA: TGTGCCAGCAGCTTAGACCCCCAAGAGACCCAGTACTTC. V is TRBV7-2 and J is TRBJ2-5; D unresolved. The CDR3 is made up of 13 amino acids. Germline CDR1 is SGHTA and CDR2 is FQGNSA. Trimming removed 1 base at V and 1 base at J, with 4 bases between.

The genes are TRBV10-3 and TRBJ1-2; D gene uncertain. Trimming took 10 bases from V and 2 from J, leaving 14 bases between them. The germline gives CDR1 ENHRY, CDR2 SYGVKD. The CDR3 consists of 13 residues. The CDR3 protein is CATWIGRNYGYTF. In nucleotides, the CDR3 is TGTGCCACCTGGATTGGACGCAACTATGGCTACACCTTC.

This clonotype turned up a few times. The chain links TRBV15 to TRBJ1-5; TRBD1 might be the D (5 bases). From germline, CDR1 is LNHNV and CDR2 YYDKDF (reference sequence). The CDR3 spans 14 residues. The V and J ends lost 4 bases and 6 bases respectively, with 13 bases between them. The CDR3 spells CATSTEPGGQPQHF. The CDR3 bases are TGTGCCACCAGCACGGAACCGGGGGGTCAGCCCCAGCATTTT.

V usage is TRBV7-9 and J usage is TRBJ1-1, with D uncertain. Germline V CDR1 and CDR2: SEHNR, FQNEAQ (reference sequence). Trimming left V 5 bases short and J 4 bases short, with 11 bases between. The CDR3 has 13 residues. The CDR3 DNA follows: TGTGCCAGCAGCGTAGGATGGGTCACTGAAGCTTTCTTT. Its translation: CASSVGWVTEAFF. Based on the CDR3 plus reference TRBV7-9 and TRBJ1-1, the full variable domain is DTGVSQNPRHKITKRGQNVTFRCDPISEHNRLYWYRQTLGQGPEFLTYFQNEAQLEKSRLLSDRFSAERPKGSFSTLEIQRTEQGDSAMYLCASSVGWVTEAFFGQGTRLTVV.

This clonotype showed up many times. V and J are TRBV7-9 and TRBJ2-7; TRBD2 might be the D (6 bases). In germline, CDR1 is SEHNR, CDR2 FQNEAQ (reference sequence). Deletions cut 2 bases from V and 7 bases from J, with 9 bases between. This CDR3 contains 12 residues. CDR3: CASSLSAGEQYF. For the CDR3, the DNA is TGTGCCAGCAGCTTATCAGCGGGTGAGCAGTACTTC.

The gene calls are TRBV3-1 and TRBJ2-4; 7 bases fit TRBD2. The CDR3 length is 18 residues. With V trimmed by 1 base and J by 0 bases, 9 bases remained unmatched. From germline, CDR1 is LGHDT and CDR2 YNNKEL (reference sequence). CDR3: CASSQGGRTRVAKNIQYF. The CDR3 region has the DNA TGTGCCAGCAGCCAAGGGGGTCGGACTAGAGTAGCCAAAAACATTCAGTACTTC. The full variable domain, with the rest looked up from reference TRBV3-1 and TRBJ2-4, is DTAVSQTPKYLVTQMGNDKSIKCEQNLGHDTMYWYKQDSKKFLKIMFSYNNKELIINETVPNRFSPKSPDKAHLNLHINSLELGDSAVYFCASSQGGRTRVAKNIQYFGAGTRLSVL.

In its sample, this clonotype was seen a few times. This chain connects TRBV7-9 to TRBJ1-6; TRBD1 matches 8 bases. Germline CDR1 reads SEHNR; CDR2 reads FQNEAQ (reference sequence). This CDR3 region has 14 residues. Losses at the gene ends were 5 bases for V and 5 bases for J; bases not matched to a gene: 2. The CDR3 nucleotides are TGTGCCAGCAGCAAGGGACAGGATAATTCACCCCTCCACTTT. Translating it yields CASSKGQDNSPLHF.

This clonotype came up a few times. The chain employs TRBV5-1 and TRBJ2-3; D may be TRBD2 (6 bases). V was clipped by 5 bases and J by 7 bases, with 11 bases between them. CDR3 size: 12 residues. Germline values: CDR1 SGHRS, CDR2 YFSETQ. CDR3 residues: CASRLASHTQYF. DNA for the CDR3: TGCGCCAGCAGACTAGCATCGCATACGCAGTATTTT.

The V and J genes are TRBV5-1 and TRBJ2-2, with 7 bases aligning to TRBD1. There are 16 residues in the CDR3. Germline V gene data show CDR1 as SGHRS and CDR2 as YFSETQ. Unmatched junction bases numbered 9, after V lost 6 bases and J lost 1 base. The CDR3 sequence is CASNWGQPLNTGELFF. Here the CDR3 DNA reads TGCGCCAGCAACTGGGGACAGCCGTTGAACACCGGGGAGCTGTTTTTT.

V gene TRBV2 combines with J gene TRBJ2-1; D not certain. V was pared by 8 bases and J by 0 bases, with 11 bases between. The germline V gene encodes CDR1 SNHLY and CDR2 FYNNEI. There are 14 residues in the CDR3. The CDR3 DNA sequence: TGTGCCAGCGTCCAAGATGCCTCCTACAATGAGCAGTTCTTC. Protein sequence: CASVQDASYNEQFF. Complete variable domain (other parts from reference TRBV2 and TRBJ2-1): EPEVTQTPSHQVTQMGQEVILRCVPISNHLYFYWYRQILGQKVEFLVSFYNNEISEKSEIFDDQFSVERPDGSNFTLKIRSTKLEDSAMYFCASVQDASYNEQFFGPGTRLTVL.